The source of this TCR beta chain is a study of shared clonotypes between healthy human individuals. On the study more broadly: The composition of the donors was a couple of women and three men aged 18 to 49. Findings of the study overall: Incompleteness in sorted-subset sequencing, despite large depth, was shown by rarefaction.

Naive CD4+ cells were CD45RA-selected; the remaining cells were memory. The repertoire was sequenced with immunoSEQ multiplex PCR; TCRdb's copy has only in-frame clones and lacks some. The sample includes 700,000 or so clones, roughly 78% of them seen just once. The germline V gene encodes CDR1 LNHDA and CDR2 SQIVND (reference sequence). Trimming cost V 3 bases and J 4 bases; bases outside gene matches: 8. This CDR3 has 15 residues. Points on this clone: Antigen: not known.

Input material: memory CD4+ T cells sorted from blood. This sample's subset: CD45RA-negative fraction. The chain uses TRBV19 and TRBJ2-7, with 8 bases lining up with TRBD2. The sequence derives from a woman aged 30 to 39 in good health. The CDR3 here is CASSILAGRSYEQYF. The CDR3 nucleotides read TGTGCCAGTAGTATTCTAGCGGGTCGCTCTTACGAGCAGTACTTC.